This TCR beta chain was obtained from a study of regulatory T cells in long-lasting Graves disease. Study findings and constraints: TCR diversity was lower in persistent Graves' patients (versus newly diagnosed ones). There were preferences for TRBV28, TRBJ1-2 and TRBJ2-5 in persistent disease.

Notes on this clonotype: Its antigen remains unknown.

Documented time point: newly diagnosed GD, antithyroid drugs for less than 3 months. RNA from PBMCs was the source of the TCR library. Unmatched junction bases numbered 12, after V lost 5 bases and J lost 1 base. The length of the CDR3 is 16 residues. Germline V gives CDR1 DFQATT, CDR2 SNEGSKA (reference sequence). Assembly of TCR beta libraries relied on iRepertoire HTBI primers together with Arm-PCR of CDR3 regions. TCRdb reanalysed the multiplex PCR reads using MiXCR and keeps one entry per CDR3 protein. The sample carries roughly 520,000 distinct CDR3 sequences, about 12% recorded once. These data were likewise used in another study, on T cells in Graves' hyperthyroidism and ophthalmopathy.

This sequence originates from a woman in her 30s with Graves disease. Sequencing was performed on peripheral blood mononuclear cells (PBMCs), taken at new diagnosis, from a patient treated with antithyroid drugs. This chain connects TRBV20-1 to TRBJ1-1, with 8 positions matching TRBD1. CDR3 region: CSAGTGGGFGNTEAFF. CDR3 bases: TGCAGTGCTGGGACAGGCGGGGGATTTGGGAACACTGAAGCTTTCTTT.